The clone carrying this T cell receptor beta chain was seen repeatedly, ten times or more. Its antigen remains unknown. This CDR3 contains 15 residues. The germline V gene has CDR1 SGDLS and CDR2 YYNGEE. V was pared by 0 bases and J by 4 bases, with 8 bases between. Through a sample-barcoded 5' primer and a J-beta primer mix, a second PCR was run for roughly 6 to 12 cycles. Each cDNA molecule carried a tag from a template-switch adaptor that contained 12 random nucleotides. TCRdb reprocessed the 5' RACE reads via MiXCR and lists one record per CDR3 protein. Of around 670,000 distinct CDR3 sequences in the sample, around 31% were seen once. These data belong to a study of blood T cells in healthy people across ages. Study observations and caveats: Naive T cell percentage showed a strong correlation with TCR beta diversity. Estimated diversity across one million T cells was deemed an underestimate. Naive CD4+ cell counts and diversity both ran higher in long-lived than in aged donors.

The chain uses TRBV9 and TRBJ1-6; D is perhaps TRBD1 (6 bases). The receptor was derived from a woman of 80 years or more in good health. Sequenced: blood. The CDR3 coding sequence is TGTGCCAGCAGCGTAGCTGGACAGTATAATTCACCCCTCCACTTT. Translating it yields CASSVAGQYNSPLHF.